Each of the 3 T cell receptor beta chains below was sequenced from the same sample in a study of blood T cells in healthy people across ages (dated by TCRdb to the mid-2010s). Libraries came from 5' RACE. The sequencer listed for this sample is Illumina HiSeq 2500. A second roughly 6 to 11 cycle PCR used a sample-barcoded 5' primer and a J-beta primer mix. In-frame beta chains were kept once TCRdb had trimmed the public reads at Q25 with fastp and called clones with MiXCR. One record per CDR3 amino acid sequence lists the most common genes and DNA. The sample profile shows approximately 730,000 distinct CDR3 sequences; 40% to 65% of them were found once. The ten largest make up about 38% of the sample. The sequencing input was blood. These TCRs come from a man older than 75 in good health.

The chain employs TRBV5-1 and TRBJ2-7, with D perhaps matching TRBD2 (5 bases). The end of the DNA aligns better with TRBJ2-5, so the J call may be wrong. In germline, CDR1 is SGHRS, CDR2 YFSETQ. The CDR3 loop spans 15 amino acids. DNA of the CDR3: TGCGCCAGCAGCTCGATCGGAGGTTCGAAAGAGACCCAGTACTTC. Amino acids: CASSSIGGSKETQYF.

This clonotype was observed a few times. This rearrangement joins TRBV6-2 or TRBV6-3 to TRBJ2-2; 7 bases match TRBD1. V lost 5 bases to trimming and J lost 1 base; unmatched junction nucleotides: 4. Germline V CDR1 and CDR2: MNHEY, SVGEGT. The CDR3 is 15 residues long. This CDR3 is CASSIGGRNTGELFF. CDR3 sequence (DNA): TGTGCCAGCAGTATAGGGGGCCGGAACACCGGGGAGCTGTTTTTT.

The V and J genes are TRBV12-5 and TRBJ2-1; 10 bases align to TRBD2. The CDR3 has 18 residues. V trimming: 1 base; J trimming: 10 bases; junction bases outside the gene matches: 16. Germline-derived CDR1 and CDR2 are LGHNT and FRNRAP. The CDR3 loop is CASGLGAGGPGYNREQFF. In DNA form, the CDR3 reads TGTGCTAGTGGTTTGGGAGCGGGAGGGCCCGGGTACAATCGGGAGCAGTTCTTC.